The TCR beta chain described here comes from a study of CD8+CD57+ T cells in acquired aplastic anemia. Study-wide context: Sorted CD4+ and CD8+ cells yielded around 3.3 ug of DNA on average. Healthy CD8+ samples averaged approximately 11 million reads.

Profiles of TCR beta VDJ and CDR3 were generated from a genomic DNA template. TCRdb analysed the reads with MiXCR anew, one entry per CDR3 protein. The repertoire includes some 240,000 distinct CDR3 sequences, 34% of them detected once, and more than 0.95% sits in the top ten. Germline V gene lookup returns CDR1 MNHNS and CDR2 SASEGT. The J segment lost 6 bases and the V segment lost 4 bases, leaving 7 bases of the junction unmatched. CDR3 length: 15 amino acids. This clonotype has a count of ten or more. No antigen is known for it. Study results and caveats: About 30 CD8+ CDR3 sequences occurred in both the patients and the controls.

The sample comprised sorted CD4+, CD8+, or CD8+CD57+ T cells (not recorded which) from PBMCs. This TCR came from a human donor in good health, serving as a control. The chain couples TRBV6-1 to TRBJ2-7, with 12 bases that match TRBD1. In DNA, the CDR3 is TGTGCCAGCAGTGCTGATGGGACAGGGGGCGCCGAGCAGTACTTC. Translation gives CASSADGTGGAEQYF.